What follows are 18 T cell receptor beta chains derived from one specimen sequenced in a study of regulatory T cells in long-lasting Graves disease. Documented time point: newly diagnosed GD, antithyroid drugs for less than 3 months. PBMC-derived RNA was used for the TCR library. Construction of TCR beta libraries relied on iRepertoire HTBI primers and on Arm-PCR targeting CDR3 regions. Each CDR3 protein is one row after TCRdb ran MiXCR on the multiplex PCR reads. The sample lists a few hundred thousand distinct CDR3 sequences; approximately 15% were seen once. A further study also used this sample, focusing on T cells in Graves' hyperthyroidism and ophthalmopathy.

The specimen was peripheral blood mononuclear cells (PBMCs), collected at new diagnosis, from a patient treated with antithyroid drugs. These receptors came from a woman in her thirties or forties with Graves disease.

This clonotype has ten or more counts. This chain links TRBV14 with TRBJ2-5; 9 bases map to TRBD1. Germline V gene sequence: CDR1 SGHDN, CDR2 FVKESK. This CDR3 is 15 amino acids long. Germline trimming cut 3 bases from V and 4 bases from J; bases unmatched to any gene: 6. The CDR3 here is CASSHGQGLRETQYF. CDR3 nucleotide sequence: TGTGCCAGCAGCCATGGACAGGGGTTACGAGAGACCCAGTACTTC.

This clonotype was seen more than once but under ten times. A clone one base away is much larger, so this may be a read error. J is TRBJ2-1 and V is TRBV12-3 or TRBV12-4; D may be TRBD1 or TRBD2 (5 bases each). This CDR3 comprises 13 residues. The CDR3 region is CASRRGVVNGQFF. The DNA of the CDR3 is TGTGCCAGCAGGAGAGGGGTAGTCAATGGGCAGTTCTTC.

This clonotype was detected only a few times. The rearrangement uses TRBV6-5 and TRBJ1-4; D gene uncertain. The CDR3 runs 14 residues. CDR1 is MNHEY and CDR2 is SVGAGI in the germline V gene. Trimming stripped 3 bases from V and 7 bases from J, with 12 bases between. The CDR3 nucleotides read TGTGCCAGCAGTTATGCAGGAGATAGTGAAAAACTGTTTTTT. Its translation is CASSYAGDSEKLFF.

V gene TRBV9 combines with J gene TRBJ2-4; D is perhaps TRBD1 (6 bases). V gave up 0 bases and J gave up 0 bases, with 13 bases separating them. CDR3 length equals 17 residues. CDR1 SGDLS and CDR2 YYNGEE come from the germline V gene. The chain's CDR3 is CASSVGAGAIAKNIQYF. The CDR3 region has the DNA TGTGCCAGCAGCGTAGGGGCAGGGGCCATAGCCAAAAACATTCAGTACTTC.

This clonotype appeared many times. A much larger clone differs by one base, so this may be a read error. The V gene is TRBV11-2, the J gene TRBJ2-1; TRBD2 might be the D (6 bases). V lost 5 bases to trimming and J lost 5 bases, with 16 bases between them. This CDR3 spans 15 amino acids. Germline V CDR1 and CDR2: SGHAT, FQNNGV. CDR3 sequence (DNA): TGTGCCAGCAGCCCGCTAACGGGAGCGGACAATGAGCAGTTCTTC. It specifies CASSPLTGADNEQFF.

This clonotype was picked up many times. The chain combines TRBV4-1 with TRBJ2-7; TRBD1 aligns across 11 bases. This CDR3 has 16 residues. Germline assignment: CDR1 MGHRA and CDR2 YSYEKL. The V gene end was trimmed by 1 base and the J gene end by 5 bases; junction bases not matched to a gene: 7. As DNA, the CDR3 is TGCGCCAGCAGCCAAGCGGGGACAGGGGGTTGGGACGAGCAGTACTTC. Protein: CASSQAGTGGWDEQYF.

This clonotype was recorded once. One base separates it from a far larger clone, so it is likely a read error. The chain employs TRBV11-3 and TRBJ1-2; a weak D match, TRBD1 (5 bases). Germline values: CDR1 SGHNT, CDR2 YENEEA. V gave up 5 bases and J gave up 4 bases, with 20 bases separating them. CDR3 length equals 16 residues. DNA for the CDR3: TGTGCCAGCAGCATAGTTAAGGCAGGGAAGAGCTATGGCTACACCTTC. Translated: CASSIVKAGKSYGYTF.

This clonotype was counted many times. This sequence joins TRBV7-2 and TRBJ2-3, with 10 positions matching TRBD2. Germline CDR1 is SGHTA and CDR2 is FQGNSA. This CDR3 is 16 amino acids long. Unmatched junction bases numbered 8, after V lost 0 bases and J lost 8 bases. CDR3 sequence (DNA): TGTGCCAGCAGCTTAGCACTAGCGGGGTCTGGCGGTACGCAGTATTTT. Translated: CASSLALAGSGGTQYF.

This rearrangement joins TRBV6-2 or TRBV6-3 to TRBJ2-3; no reliable D call. This CDR3 has 16 amino acids. From germline, CDR1 is MNHEY and CDR2 SVGEGT. V gave up 0 bases and J gave up 1 base, with 11 bases separating them. The CDR3 here is CASSYSVPWGTDTQYF. The CDR3 DNA follows: TGTGCCAGCAGTTACTCTGTCCCCTGGGGCACAGATACGCAGTATTTT.

The chain combines TRBV6-1 with TRBJ2-7; 12 nucleotides align to TRBD2. CDR1 MNHNS and CDR2 SASEGT come from the germline V gene. The CDR3 spans 17 residues. V was clipped by 6 bases and J by 5 bases; unmatched bases: 14. For the CDR3, the DNA is TGTGCCAGCAGCGGGACAGGGGAGGCTAGCGGGAGGGACGAGCAGTACTTC. The encoded protein is CASSGTGEASGRDEQYF.

V is TRBV4-1 and J is TRBJ2-7; D remains unclear. Trimming stripped 0 bases from V and 3 bases from J, with 9 bases between. This CDR3 region has 14 residues. Germline lookup yields CDR1 MGHRA and CDR2 YSYEKL. The CDR3 sequence is CASSQDSGYYEQYF. The CDR3 coding sequence is TGCGCCAGCAGCCAAGACAGTGGATACTACGAGCAGTACTTC.

At least ten counts were recorded for this clonotype. This rearrangement joins TRBV14 to TRBJ2-5; D unclear. Germline V lookup: CDR1 SGHDN, CDR2 FVKESK. The CDR3 is 13 residues long. Trimming took 1 base from V and 2 from J, leaving 5 bases between them. The CDR3 here is CASSQVRQETQYF. The DNA for the CDR3 is TGTGCCAGCAGCCAAGTTAGACAAGAGACCCAGTACTTC.

About this clonotype itself: An end of the junction does not agree with germline; a read error may underlie this. V usage is TRBV7-9 and J usage is TRBJ2-4; D gene unclear. The length of the CDR3 is 14 residues. CDR1 and CDR2 (germline): SEHNR, FQNEAQ (reference sequence). The CDR3 is CASSSDKAINIQYF. The DNA of the CDR3 is TGTGCCAGCAGCTCTGACAAGGCCATAAACATTCAGTACTTC.

There are many counts of this clonotype. This chain links TRBV3-1 with TRBJ2-1; D is uncertain. Germline lookup yields CDR1 LGHDT and CDR2 YNNKEL (reference sequence). V was shortened by 2 bases and J by 5 bases, with 16 bases between the two germline ends. CDR3 size: 16 residues. The CDR3 DNA reads TGTGCCAGCAGCCAACCTCTGTTGTCGAAGAACAATGAGCAGTTCTTC. Protein product: CASSQPLLSKNNEQFF.

V usage is TRBV6-2 or TRBV6-3 and J usage is TRBJ2-2; no definite D call. V was cut by 0 bases and J by 4 bases, with 3 bases left in between. CDR3 length: 13 amino acids. Germline CDR1 reads MNHEY; CDR2 reads SVGEGT. For the CDR3, the DNA is TGTGCCAGCAGTTACTCGGCCACCGGGGAGCTGTTTTTT. It codes for CASSYSATGELFF.

This clonotype has ten or more counts. The rearrangement links TRBV28 to TRBJ2-7; tentative D call: TRBD2 (5 bases). Per germline, CDR1 MDHEN and CDR2 SYDVKM. The V and J ends lost 5 bases and 4 bases respectively, with 15 bases between them. The CDR3 runs to 14 residues. The DNA of the CDR3 is TGTGCCAGCAGTACGCCCAGCCCGGGGTACGAGCAGTACTTC. Its translation is CASSTPSPGYEQYF.

This sequence joins TRBV5-1 and TRBJ1-2; the D is unclear. This CDR3 contains 14 residues. V shed 0 bases and J shed 0 bases, with 6 bases lying between them. Germline lookup yields CDR1 SGHRS and CDR2 YFSETQ. The CDR3 DNA sequence: TGCGCCAGCAGCTTGGTGGGAGCTAACTATGGCTACACCTTC. Its protein product is CASSLVGANYGYTF. The complete variable domain, with remaining parts taken from reference TRBV5-1 and TRBJ1-2, reads KAGVTQTPRYLIKTRGQQVTLSCSPISGHRSVSWYQQTPGQGLQFLFEYFSETQRNKGNFPGRFSGRQFSNSRSEMNVSTLELGDSALYLCASSLVGANYGYTFGSGTRLTVV.

This chain links TRBV4-1 with TRBJ2-6; D could derive from TRBD1 or TRBD2 (5 bases each). V lost 1 base and J lost 0, with 7 bases in between. The germline gives CDR1 MGHRA, CDR2 YSYEKL. The CDR3 runs to 16 residues. The CDR3 nucleotides read TGCGCCAGCAGCCAAGGGGGGAACTCTGGGGCCAACGTCCTGACTTTC. Translation gives CASSQGGNSGANVLTF.